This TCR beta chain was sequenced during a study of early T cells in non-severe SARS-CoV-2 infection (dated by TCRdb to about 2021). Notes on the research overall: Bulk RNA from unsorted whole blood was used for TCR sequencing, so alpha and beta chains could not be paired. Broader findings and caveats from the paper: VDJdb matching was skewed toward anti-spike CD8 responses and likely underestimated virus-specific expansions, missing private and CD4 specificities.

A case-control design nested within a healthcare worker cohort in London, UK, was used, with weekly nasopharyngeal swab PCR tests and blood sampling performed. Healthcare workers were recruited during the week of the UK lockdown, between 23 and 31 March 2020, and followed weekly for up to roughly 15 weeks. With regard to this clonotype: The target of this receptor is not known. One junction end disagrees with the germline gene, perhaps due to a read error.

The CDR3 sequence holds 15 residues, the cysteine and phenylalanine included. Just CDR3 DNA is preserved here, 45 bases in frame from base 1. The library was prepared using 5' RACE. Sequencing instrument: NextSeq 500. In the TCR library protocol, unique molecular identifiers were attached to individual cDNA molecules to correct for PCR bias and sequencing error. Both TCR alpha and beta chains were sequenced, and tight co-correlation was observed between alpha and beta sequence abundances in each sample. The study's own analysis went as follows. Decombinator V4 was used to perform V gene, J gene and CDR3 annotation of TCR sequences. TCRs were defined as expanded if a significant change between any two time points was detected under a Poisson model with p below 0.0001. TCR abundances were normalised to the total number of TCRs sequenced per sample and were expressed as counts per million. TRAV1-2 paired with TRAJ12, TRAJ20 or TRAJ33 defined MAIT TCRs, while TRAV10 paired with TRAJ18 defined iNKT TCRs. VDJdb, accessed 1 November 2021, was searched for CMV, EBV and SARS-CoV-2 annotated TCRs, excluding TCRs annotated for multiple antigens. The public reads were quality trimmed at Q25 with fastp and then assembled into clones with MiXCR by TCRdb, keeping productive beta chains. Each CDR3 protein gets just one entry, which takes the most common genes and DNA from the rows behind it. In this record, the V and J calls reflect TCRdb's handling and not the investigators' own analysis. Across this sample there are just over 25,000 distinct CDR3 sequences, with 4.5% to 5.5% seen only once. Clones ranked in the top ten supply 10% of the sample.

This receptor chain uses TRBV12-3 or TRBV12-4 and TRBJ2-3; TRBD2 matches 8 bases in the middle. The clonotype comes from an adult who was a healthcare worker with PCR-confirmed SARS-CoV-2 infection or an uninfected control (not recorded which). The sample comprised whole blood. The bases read TGTGCCAGCAGTTTAGGCCTAGCGGGCACAGATACGCAGTTTTTT. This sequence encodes CASSLGLAGTDTQFF.